This T cell receptor beta chain was identified during a study of T cells in Graves' hyperthyroidism and ophthalmopathy. Overall study context: Peripheral blood was collected at initial diagnosis, before any treatment.

Amplification yielded TCR beta CDR3 regions, with RNA transcripts as the source. The HTBI primer set served for first-round RT-PCR of the TCR CDR3. TCRdb recomputed calls from the multiplex PCR reads with MiXCR, one row per CDR3 protein. The sample lists approximately 370,000 distinct CDR3 sequences; about 17% were seen once. Reasons for excluding patients were uncontrolled infection, other autoimmune disease, pregnancy or lactation. Per germline, CDR1 SQVTM and CDR2 ANQGSEA. V was trimmed by 6 bases and J by 5 bases, leaving 19 bases between them. The CDR3 is made up of 14 amino acids. Sequencing was carried out using blood. The chain uses TRBV29-1 and TRBJ1-1, with D possibly TRBD1 on 5 matching bases. This receptor was obtained from a woman in her 30s with Graves' hyperthyroidism that later progressed to Graves' ophthalmopathy. The CDR3 region is CSVVPLRGRTEAFF. DNA of the CDR3: TGCAGCGTCGTCCCCTTAAGGGGTCGGACTGAAGCTTTCTTT.